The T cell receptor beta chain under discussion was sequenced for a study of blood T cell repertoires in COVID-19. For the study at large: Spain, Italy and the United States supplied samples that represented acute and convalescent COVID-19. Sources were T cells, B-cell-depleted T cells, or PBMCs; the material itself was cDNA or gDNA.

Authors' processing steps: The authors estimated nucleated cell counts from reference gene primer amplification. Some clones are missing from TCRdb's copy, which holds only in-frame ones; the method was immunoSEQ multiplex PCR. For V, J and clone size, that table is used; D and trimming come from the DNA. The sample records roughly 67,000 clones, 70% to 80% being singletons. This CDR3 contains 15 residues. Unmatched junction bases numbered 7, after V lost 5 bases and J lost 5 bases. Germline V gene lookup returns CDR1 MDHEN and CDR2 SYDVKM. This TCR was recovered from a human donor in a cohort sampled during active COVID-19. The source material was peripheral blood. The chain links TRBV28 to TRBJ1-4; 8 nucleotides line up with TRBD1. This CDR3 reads CASSPDRVGNEKLFF. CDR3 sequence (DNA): TGTGCCAGCAGTCCGGACAGGGTAGGGAATGAAAAACTGTTTTTT.